This TCR beta chain was obtained from a study of blood T cell repertoires in COVID-19. Profiling relied on immunoSEQ multiplex PCR, and the TCRdb table lists in-frame clones only, not all of them. The sample carries about 35,000 clones, over 75% recorded once. The receptor was derived from a human donor in a cohort sampled during active COVID-19. Material: peripheral blood.

Here the CDR3 reads CASSVGTGGIDSLYF. In DNA, the CDR3 is TGCGCCAGCAGCGTAGGGACAGGGGGCATCGACTCTCTGTACTTC. The rearrangement joins TRBV5-1 to TRBJ2-7; 12 nucleotides line up with TRBD1. This CDR3 has 15 amino acids. The ends lost 4 bases at V and 12 bases at J; junction bases unmatched: 14. The germline gives CDR1 SGHRS, CDR2 YFSETQ.